Shown below are 30 T cell receptor beta chains from a single sample sequenced in a study of cytomegalovirus exposure and HLA in healthy donors. Amplification used 60 Vbeta primers and 13 Jbeta primers. Produced via immunoSEQ multiplex PCR; TCRdb's table is partial and in-frame only. Of under 200,000 clones listed, 68% are singletons. The sequenced sample was PBMCs. The receptor set was obtained from a man aged 45-65 years in good health and CMV-seronegative.

The chain has TRBV4-2 and TRBJ2-3, with 11 bases that match TRBD2. J was trimmed by 4 bases and V by 4 bases; bases with no gene match: 1. The germline V gene encodes CDR1 LGHNA and CDR2 YNFKEQ. The CDR3 is 14 amino acids. The CDR3 loop reads CASSPTSGADTQYF. The CDR3 DNA follows: TGTGCCAGCAGCCCGACTAGCGGGGCAGATACGCAGTATTTT.

This chain uses TRBV7-2 with TRBJ2-3; 7 bases map to TRBD2. The V and J ends lost 1 base and 2 bases, in that order; junction bases with no gene match: 3. The CDR3 has 15 amino acids. Germline assignment: CDR1 SGHTA and CDR2 FQGNSA. The CDR3 here is CASSLGGGNTDTQYF. DNA of the CDR3: TGTGCCAGCAGCTTAGGCGGGGGAAACACAGATACGCAGTATTTT.

The gene calls are TRBV5-1 and TRBJ2-2; D is perhaps TRBD2 (6 bases). The germline V gene encodes CDR1 SGHRS and CDR2 YFSETQ. The CDR3 consists of 17 residues. V was pared by 1 base and J by 6 bases, with 19 bases between. CDR3 bases: TGCGCCAGCAGCTTGTTAGCCCCGACGAGGGAGGCCGGGGAGCTGTTTTTT. It is translated as CASSLLAPTREAGELFF.

The chain has TRBV28 and TRBJ2-2; tentatively, D is TRBD1 (6 bases). Trimming took 2 bases from V and 0 from J, leaving 10 bases between them. The CDR3 runs to 16 residues. Germline CDR1 reads MDHEN; CDR2 reads SYDVKM. DNA of the CDR3: TGTGCCAGCAGTTTACGCAGGGGTACGAACACCGGGGAGCTGTTTTTT. It yields the protein CASSLRRGTNTGELFF.

The V and J genes are TRBV21-1 and TRBJ1-3. TRBV21-1 is a pseudogene locus. The CDR3 spans 14 residues. The CDR3 loop is CASSSRYSGNTIYF. The DNA of the CDR3 is TGTGCCAGCAGCTCCCGCTACTCTGGAAACACCATATATTTT.

This chain uses TRBV7-2 with TRBJ1-2; D not certain. CDR1 and CDR2 (germline): SGHTA, FQGNSA. The CDR3 spans 12 residues. Trimming pared 1 base from V and 3 bases from J, leaving 3 bases between. The CDR3 here is CASSLGDYGYTF. The CDR3 DNA follows: TGTGCCAGCAGCTTAGGAGACTATGGCTACACCTTC.

This clone was counted once. V is TRBV7-3 and J is TRBJ2-1, with D maybe TRBD2 (6 bases). The V end was cut by 3 bases, the J end by 4 bases, with 13 bases between. The CDR3 contains 15 residues. The germline V gene has CDR1 SGHTA and CDR2 FQGTGA. The CDR3 bases are TGTGCCAGCAGCTTGGCGGGGACGCAGTACAATGAGCAGTTCTTC. Its protein product is CASSLAGTQYNEQFF.

This chain links TRBV5-1 with TRBJ2-5, with D possibly being TRBD2 (7 bases). CDR3 length equals 14 residues. Trimming shortened V by 4 bases and J by 5 bases, and 15 bases separated the two germline ends. CDR1 SGHRS and CDR2 YFSETQ come from the germline V gene. DNA of the CDR3: TGCGCCAGCAGCAGGGGGGGGGCCGGGGAGACCCAGTACTTC. Its translation: CASSRGGAGETQYF.

The chain recombines TRBV5-5 with TRBJ2-7, with 8 bases lining up with TRBD2. Losses at the gene ends were 7 bases for V and 4 bases for J; bases not matched to a gene: 16. The CDR3 is 16 amino acids. Germline CDR1 and CDR2: SGHKS and YYEKEE (reference sequence). The CDR3 loop is CASQMSPGLGSYEQYF. CDR3 in DNA: TGTGCCAGCCAAATGTCGCCGGGACTAGGGTCGTACGAGCAGTACTTC. Complete variable domain (other parts from reference TRBV5-5 and TRBJ2-7): DAGVTQSPTHLIKTRGQQVTLRCSPISGHKSVSWYQQVLGQGPQFIFQYYEKEERGRGNFPDRFSARQFPNYSSELNVNALLLGDSALYLCASQMSPGLGSYEQYFGPGTRLTVT.

The rearrangement links TRBV5-1 to TRBJ2-3; the match to TRBD1 covers 8 bases. The CDR3 spans 14 residues. Germline lookup yields CDR1 SGHRS and CDR2 YFSETQ. V shed 1 base, J shed 5 bases, and the junction held 3 bases outside the gene matches. The CDR3 is CASSLQGAQDTQYF. For the CDR3, the DNA is TGCGCCAGCAGCTTGCAGGGGGCACAAGATACGCAGTATTTT. Supplemented by reference TRBV5-1 and TRBJ2-3, the full variable domain reads KAGVTQTPRYLIKTRGQQVTLSCSPISGHRSVSWYQQTPGQGLQFLFEYFSETQRNKGNFPGRFSGRQFSNSRSEMNVSTLELGDSALYLCASSLQGAQDTQYFGPGTRLTVL.

In its sample, this clone was seen a few times. The chain is built from TRBV5-1 and TRBJ2-5; 7 bases are shared with TRBD2. J gave up 4 bases and V 3 bases, and 9 bases lay outside the gene matches. The CDR3 sequence is 15 residues long. Germline loops: CDR1 SGHRS, CDR2 YFSETQ. CDR3 amino acids: CASSSGGGSRETQYF. The CDR3 DNA follows: TGCGCCAGCAGCTCTGGGGGGGGGTCTCGAGAGACCCAGTACTTC.

V usage is TRBV11-3 and J usage is TRBJ2-7; 8 bases map to TRBD1. There are 16 residues in the CDR3. Germline V CDR1 and CDR2: SGHNT, YENEEA. With V trimmed by 1 base and J by 6 bases, 11 bases remained unmatched. CDR3 amino acids: CASSLGRGTGPSEQYF. As DNA, the CDR3 is TGTGCCAGCAGCTTAGGGAGGGGGACAGGACCCTCCGAGCAGTACTTC.

The chain joins TRBV7-9 to TRBJ1-1; 9 bases map to TRBD1. Germline CDR1 SEHNR, CDR2 FQNEAQ (reference sequence). The CDR3 spans 17 residues. The ends lost 8 bases at V and 5 bases at J; junction bases unmatched: 18. The CDR3 coding sequence is TGTGCCAGCCTACCCGGGACAGGGCTCGAGGGTTTAACTGAAGCTTTCTTT. This sequence encodes CASLPGTGLEGLTEAFF. Looking up the rest from reference TRBV7-9 and TRBJ1-1 gives the full variable domain: DTGVSQNPRHKITKRGQNVTFRCDPISEHNRLYWYRQTLGQGPEFLTYFQNEAQLEKSRLLSDRFSAERPKGSFSTLEIQRTEQGDSAMYLCASLPGTGLEGLTEAFFGQGTRLTVV.

The V gene is TRBV6-5, the J gene TRBJ1-1; tentatively, D is TRBD1 (5 bases). Between the trimmed V and J ends, which lost 4 bases and 2 bases, there was a span of 11 bases. The CDR3 consists of 14 residues. Germline V lookup: CDR1 MNHEY, CDR2 SVGAGI. CDR3 in amino acids: CASSSRTPNTEAFF. The CDR3 nucleotides are TGTGCCAGCAGTTCTCGGACACCAAACACTGAAGCTTTCTTT.

As for this clone: Germline is not matched at one junction end, which may reflect a read error. The chain employs TRBV7-7 and TRBJ2-5, with D perhaps being TRBD1 or TRBD2 (6 bases each). There are 16 residues in the CDR3. Germline CDR1 and CDR2: SSHAT and FNYEAQ (reference sequence). The CDR3, as DNA: TGTGCTAGCAGCTTAGCGGCCTGGGGGCACCAAGAGACCCAGTACTTC. Residues: CASSLAAWGHQETQYF. Full variable domain (rest looked up from reference TRBV7-7 and TRBJ2-5): GAGVSQSPRYKVTKRGQDVTLRCDPISSHATLYWYQQALGQGPEFLTYFNYEAQPDKSGLPSDRFSAERPEGSISTLTIQRTEQRDSAMYRCASSLAAWGHQETQYFGPGTRLLVL.

The rearrangement links TRBV5-1 to TRBJ2-5, with 9 nucleotides matching TRBD2. The junction had 6 bases not matched to a gene; V was cut back by 1 base and J by 5 bases. The CDR3 sequence is 15 residues long. Germline-derived CDR1 and CDR2 are SGHRS and YFSETQ. The CDR3 nucleotides read TGCGCCAGCAGCTTGACGCGGGGGGGCCCGGAGACCCAGTACTTC. This codes for CASSLTRGGPETQYF.

The V and J genes are TRBV5-1 and TRBJ2-7; the match to TRBD1 covers 9 bases. The CDR3 runs 15 residues. Per germline, CDR1 SGHRS and CDR2 YFSETQ. The J segment lost 2 bases and the V segment lost 0 bases, leaving 3 bases of the junction unmatched. The CDR3 nucleotides read TGCGCCAGCAGCTTGGGGACAGGGGTCCCCTACGAGCAGTACTTC. This translates into CASSLGTGVPYEQYF. Based on the CDR3 plus reference TRBV5-1 and TRBJ2-7, the full variable domain is KAGVTQTPRYLIKTRGQQVTLSCSPISGHRSVSWYQQTPGQGLQFLFEYFSETQRNKGNFPGRFSGRQFSNSRSEMNVSTLELGDSALYLCASSLGTGVPYEQYFGPGTRLTVT.

The chain recombines TRBV28 with TRBJ2-3, with TRBD2 as a possible D gene (7 bases). V lost 6 bases and J 0 bases, leaving 13 bases between the germline ends. Germline loops: CDR1 MDHEN, CDR2 SYDVKM. This CDR3 is built from 15 residues. In DNA form, the CDR3 reads TGTGCCAGCAGCCGGGGGGCCCCCAGCACAGATACGCAGTATTTT. It yields the protein CASSRGAPSTDTQYF.

This clone was seen a handful of times. The chain carries TRBV28 and TRBJ1-2; 7 bases line up with TRBD1. The CDR3 length is 13 residues. After removal of 5 bases from V and 8 bases from J, the junction contained 8 bases not matched to a gene. CDR1 is MDHEN, CDR2 SYDVKM, per germline. CDR3 protein: CASSRAGTEGYTF. The CDR3 DNA reads as TGTGCCAGCAGTAGGGCTGGGACAGAAGGCTACACCTTC.

J is TRBJ2-2 and V is TRBV4-2, with 8 bases lining up with TRBD1. The CDR3 runs 17 residues. In germline, CDR1 is LGHNA, CDR2 YNFKEQ. V was clipped by 0 bases and J by 1 base; unmatched bases: 4. The CDR3 region has the DNA TGTGCCAGCAGCCAAGATGGGACAGGTGGGAACACCGGGGAGCTGTTTTTT. Protein sequence: CASSQDGTGGNTGELFF.

V usage is TRBV7-6 and J usage is TRBJ1-1, with 10 positions matching TRBD1. Trimming at V came to 5 bases and at J to 3 bases, leaving 3 bases not matched to a gene. This CDR3 contains 14 residues. Germline V gives CDR1 SGHVS, CDR2 FNYEAQ. CDR3 in amino acids: CASSLGTGDTEAFF. The CDR3 nucleotides read TGTGCCAGCAGCCTCGGGACAGGGGACACTGAAGCTTTCTTT.

The V call is TRBV7-9, the J call TRBJ1-2, with D possibly being TRBD1 (6 bases). Trimming cost V 4 bases and J 3 bases, with 12 bases left between them. The CDR3 loop spans 14 amino acids. In germline, CDR1 is SEHNR, CDR2 FQNEAQ (reference sequence). CDR3 nucleotide sequence: TGTGCCAGCAGCTCCTACAGGGAGCACTATGGCTACACCTTC. It translates to CASSSYREHYGYTF.

This clone showed up just once. The gene calls are TRBV7-2 and TRBJ2-5, with 7 bases that match TRBD2. Looked up from germline, CDR1 is SGHTA and CDR2 is FQGNSA. The V segment lost 4 bases and the J segment 1 base; nucleotides outside the gene matches: 9. The CDR3 is 16 amino acids. The CDR3 region is CASSWPGTTAQETQYF. The CDR3 DNA follows: TGTGCCAGCAGCTGGCCCGGGACTACCGCCCAAGAGACCCAGTACTTC.

The V call is TRBV5-1, the J call TRBJ2-3; D may be TRBD2 (5 bases). Germline V gene lookup returns CDR1 SGHRS and CDR2 YFSETQ. The CDR3 contains 14 residues. Trimming pared 6 bases from V and 5 bases from J, leaving 16 bases between. For the CDR3, the DNA is TGCGCCAGCAAACCGCGGGTTTTGGGAGATACGCAGTATTTT. It translates to CASKPRVLGDTQYF. Based on the CDR3 plus reference TRBV5-1 and TRBJ2-3, the full variable domain is KAGVTQTPRYLIKTRGQQVTLSCSPISGHRSVSWYQQTPGQGLQFLFEYFSETQRNKGNFPGRFSGRQFSNSRSEMNVSTLELGDSALYLCASKPRVLGDTQYFGPGTRLTVL.

This clone was observed a handful of times. V usage is TRBV2 and J usage is TRBJ1-1; D unclear. CDR1 and CDR2 (germline): SNHLY, FYNNEI. This CDR3 comprises 12 residues. V was clipped by 2 bases and J by 1 base, with 2 bases between them. CDR3 sequence reads: CASSEQNTEAFF. CDR3 sequence (DNA): TGTGCCAGCAGTGAACAGAACACTGAAGCTTTCTTT.

Only a few counts were recorded for this clone. The J gene is TRBJ1-4, the V gene TRBV5-1; TRBD1 is a possible D gene (6 bases). The V end lost 4 bases, the J end lost 8 bases, and 15 bases lay between the germline ends. This CDR3 comprises 14 residues. In germline, CDR1 is SGHRS, CDR2 YFSETQ. The CDR3 bases are TGCGCCAGCAGCCCCATCCCAGGGGAAGAAAAACTGTTTTTT. Protein product: CASSPIPGEEKLFF.

This clone was counted only a few times. DNA for the CDR3: TGTGCCACAATGCGGGGGGGCAAGGGCGAGCAGTACTTC. Translating it yields CATMRGGKGEQYF. V gene TRBV5-4 combines with J gene TRBJ2-7; 9 bases line up with TRBD2. The CDR3 consists of 13 residues. The germline CDR1 and CDR2 sequences are SGHNT and YYREEE (reference sequence). The ends lost 9 bases at V and 6 bases at J; junction bases unmatched: 10.

This rearrangement joins TRBV6-5 to TRBJ1-3; D call uncertain. This CDR3 spans 15 amino acids. V was clipped by 0 bases and J by 2 bases, with 8 bases between them. CDR1 and CDR2 from the germline V gene are MNHEY and SVGAGI. The CDR3 nucleotides are TGTGCCAGCAGTTACTCGGCGGGGACTGGAAACACCATATATTTT. Translation: CASSYSAGTGNTIYF.

This clone has only a few counts. The J gene is TRBJ1-3, the V gene TRBV6-1; TRBD1 aligns across 7 bases. The CDR3 spans 15 residues. Germline V lookup: CDR1 MNHNS, CDR2 SASEGT. V trimming: 4 bases; J trimming: 0 bases; junction bases outside the gene matches: 3. The CDR3 loop is CASSVDRSSGNTIYF. The CDR3 DNA sequence: TGTGCCAGCAGTGTGGACAGGAGCTCTGGAAACACCATATATTTT.

This clone was detected a few times. V gene TRBV7-2 combines with J gene TRBJ1-1; D remains unclear. Germline V gene sequence: CDR1 SGHTA, CDR2 FQGNSA. Trimming left V 1 base short and J 1 base short, with 10 bases between. The length of the CDR3 is 15 residues. Written as DNA, the CDR3 is TGTGCCAGCAGCTTAGTTTGGAGGAAGAACACTGAAGCTTTCTTT. Protein: CASSLVWRKNTEAFF.